This T cell receptor beta chain was sequenced in a study of blood T cell repertoires in COVID-19 (dated by TCRdb to between 2020 and 2021). Concerning the study at large: Samples from collaborators originated in the United States, Italy and Spain and spanned both the acute and convalescent phases of COVID-19. The prospective study material was composed of cDNA or gDNA derived from T cells, B-cell-depleted T cells, or PBMCs. Subjects who had been exposed to COVID-19, were actively infected with it, or had recovered from it provided the deeply sampled blood TCRbeta repertoires that made up the dataset. The repertoires were made available in a free public database intended to serve as a resource for research on the immune response to SARS-CoV-2. Samples were obtained from the ongoing ImmuneRACE study (first 160 participants) and from 1,000 to 1,500 subjects provided by 6 global collaborators. Nearly every sample came with metadata listing a de-identified subject ID, COVID-19 status, age in years and sex. HLA class I and class II types, where available, came from metadata supplied by the sample provider rather than from assay-based typing.

Points on this clone: Its antigen specificity is not known. No much larger clone is present one base from it, and per-base qualities are unavailable.

TCRbeta CDR3 regions were amplified from genomic DNA using the immunoSEQ Assay, a bias-controlled multiplex PCR. The authors' pipeline ran thus. Nucleated cell counts per sample were estimated from amplification of reference gene primers within the assay. To quantify the absolute abundance of each unique TCRbeta CDR3 rearrangement, sequence reads were collapsed and filtered. For each sample, productive Simpson clonality was calculated by taking the square root of Simpson's diversity index across productive rearrangements. Drawn from immuneACCESS, this table holds only the in-frame rearrangements with V and J called that TCRdb kept. Clones are partly lost; checked studies trace under half to an unresolved V gene and leave the rest unexplained. V and J calls and clone size are as listed in that table; D and trimming were resolved from the DNA. The sample profile shows 360,000 or so clones; around 87% of them were found once. The ten largest clones take up about 7% of the sample.

What the work shows at the level of the full study, not this receptor alone: The quantity of clinical and demographic metadata differed by source and by participant and was supplied without curation.

The V end loses 8 bases and the J end loses 5 bases, and a stretch of 16 bases separates them. Including the terminal cysteine and phenylalanine, the CDR3 comprises 13 residues. The only DNA kept is the CDR3, 39 bases in frame from the first base. As encoded in the germline V gene, CDR1 is MNHEY while CDR2 is SVGAGI. Whole blood was collected in K2EDTA tubes by collaborating institutions according to the institutions' own protocols. Collaborator samples were shipped for TCRbeta analysis as frozen whole blood, isolated PBMCs, or DNA extracted from either sample type. This receptor was obtained from a man aged 18 to 29 with active or convalescent COVID-19. The sequenced sample consisted of peripheral blood. The chain is assembled from TRBV6-5 and TRBJ2-7; a tentative D match to TRBD1 spans 5 bases. At the DNA level, the sequence is TGTGCCAGCTCCCCGGCAGGGCTGAACGAGCAGTACTTC. This gives the protein CASSPAGLNEQYF.